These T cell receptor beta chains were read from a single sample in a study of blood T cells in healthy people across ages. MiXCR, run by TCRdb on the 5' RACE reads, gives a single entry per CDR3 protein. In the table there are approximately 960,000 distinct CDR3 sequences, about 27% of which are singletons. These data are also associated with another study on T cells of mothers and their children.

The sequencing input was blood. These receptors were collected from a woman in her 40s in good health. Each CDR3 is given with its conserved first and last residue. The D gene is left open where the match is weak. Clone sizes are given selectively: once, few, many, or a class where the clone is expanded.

CDR3nt: TGCAGCGTTGAACTAAATGAAAAACTGTTTTTT; CDR3aa: CSVELNEKLFF; v_gene: TRBV29-1; abundance: many; len: 11; j_gene: TRBJ1-4; d_gene: .
CDR3nt: TGTGCCATCAATGCGATTGCCGGGACCCGAGGGACCGGGGAGCTGTTTTTT; CDR3aa: CAINAIAGTRGTGELFF; v_gene: TRBV10-3; abundance: .; len: 17; j_gene: TRBJ2-2; d_gene: .
CDR3nt: TGTGCCAGCAGCCCGGACAGGGGGCTTACCTACGGGCAGTACTTC; CDR3aa: CASSPDRGLTYGQYF; v_gene: TRBV11-3; abundance: few; len: 15; j_gene: TRBJ2-7; d_gene: TRBD1
CDR3nt: TGTGCCAGCAGTGGTCAAGCGTTAGGAGAGACCCAGTACTTC; CDR3aa: CASSGQALGETQYF; v_gene: TRBV6-1; abundance: many; len: 14; j_gene: TRBJ2-5; d_gene: .
CDR3nt: TGCAGTGCTTTCTTCACAGATACGCAGTATTTT; CDR3aa: CSAFFTDTQYF; v_gene: TRBV20-1; abundance: .; len: 11; j_gene: TRBJ2-3; d_gene: .
CDR3nt: TGCGCCAGCAGCTTGGGGACAGGAGTCCTCACAGATACGCAGTATTTT; CDR3aa: CASSLGTGVLTDTQYF; v_gene: TRBV5-1; abundance: .; len: 16; j_gene: TRBJ2-3; d_gene: TRBD1
CDR3nt: TGTGCCCGCAGCCGCTTGGGAGTGGCGGGGACAGAGACCCAGTACTTC; CDR3aa: CARSRLGVAGTETQYF; v_gene: TRBV3-1; abundance: .; len: 16; j_gene: TRBJ2-5; d_gene: .
CDR3nt: TGTGCCTGTACTACGGGACATTCCTACGGGCAGTACTTC; CDR3aa: CACTTGHSYGQYF; v_gene: TRBV30; abundance: .; len: 13; j_gene: TRBJ2-7; d_gene: .
CDR3nt: TGTGCCACCAGTGTCGCAGATACGCAGTATTTT; CDR3aa: CATSVADTQYF; v_gene: TRBV24-1; abundance: few; len: 11; j_gene: TRBJ2-3; d_gene: .
CDR3nt: TGCAGTGCTAGAGATCCAGGGACAGACGGAAAACTGTTTTTT; CDR3aa: CSARDPGTDGKLFF; v_gene: TRBV20-1; abundance: few; len: 14; j_gene: TRBJ1-4; d_gene: TRBD1
CDR3nt: TGTGCCAGCAGCTTAAATCCACTTAACACTGAAGCTTTCTTT; CDR3aa: CASSLNPLNTEAFF; v_gene: TRBV7-9; abundance: .; len: 14; j_gene: TRBJ1-1; d_gene: .
CDR3nt: TGTGCCAGCAGTTTATCTAGAGGCAGGGTTAACACTGAAGCTTTCTTT; CDR3aa: CASSLSRGRVNTEAFF; v_gene: TRBV27; abundance: few; len: 16; j_gene: TRBJ1-1; d_gene: .
CDR3nt: TGTGCCAGCGAGGCGACTAGCTACGAGCAGTACTTC; CDR3aa: CASEATSYEQYF; v_gene: TRBV3-1; abundance: .; len: 12; j_gene: TRBJ2-7; d_gene: .
CDR3nt: TGCAGTGCTGGTCTGGACAGGGGGAGAGGTTCACCCCTCCACTTT; CDR3aa: CSAGLDRGRGSPLHF; v_gene: TRBV20-1; abundance: .; len: 15; j_gene: TRBJ1-6; d_gene: TRBD1
CDR3nt: TGTGCCAGCTCACCTCTTAGTAAAGCGGGGTTCAATTCACCCCTCCACTTT; CDR3aa: CASSPLSKAGFNSPLHF; v_gene: TRBV18; abundance: .; len: 17; j_gene: TRBJ1-6; d_gene: .
CDR3nt: TGCAGTGCTAACCGGCGGGGGTACGGGGCTAGCTCCTACGAGCAGTACTTC; CDR3aa: CSANRRGYGASSYEQYF; v_gene: TRBV20-1; abundance: few; len: 17; j_gene: TRBJ2-7; d_gene: TRBD2
CDR3nt: TGTGCCACCAGCAGAGATCGTCAGGGCTACGAGCAGTACTTC; CDR3aa: CATSRDRQGYEQYF; v_gene: TRBV15; abundance: .; len: 14; j_gene: TRBJ2-7; d_gene: .
CDR3nt: TGTGCCAGCAGCCTAGACAGGGGAGAAACCTACAATGAGCAGTTCTTC; CDR3aa: CASSLDRGETYNEQFF; v_gene: TRBV7-3; abundance: .; len: 16; j_gene: TRBJ2-1; d_gene: TRBD1
CDR3nt: TGTGCCAGCAGTTCTCGCGGGGGCCCCAACACCGGGGAGCTGTTTTTT; CDR3aa: CASSSRGGPNTGELFF; v_gene: TRBV12-3/TRBV12-4; abundance: .; len: 16; j_gene: TRBJ2-2; d_gene: .
CDR3nt: TGCGCCAGCAGCAGGACAGAAGGAGAAAAACTGTTTTTT; CDR3aa: CASSRTEGEKLFF; v_gene: TRBV4-1; abundance: .; len: 13; j_gene: TRBJ1-4; d_gene: .
CDR3nt: TGTGCCAGCAGTCCCCGGACTAGCCCCTCTTACGAGCAGTACTTC; CDR3aa: CASSPRTSPSYEQYF; v_gene: TRBV28; abundance: many; len: 15; j_gene: TRBJ2-7; d_gene: TRBD2
CDR3nt: TGTGCATCAAGAAACTCTGGGGCCAACGTCCTGACTTTC; CDR3aa: CASRNSGANVLTF; v_gene: TRBV12-3/TRBV12-4; abundance: many; len: 13; j_gene: TRBJ2-6; d_gene: .
CDR3nt: TGTGCCAGCAGCTTAAAAAGCTCTAGCGGGAGCACAGATATGCAGTATTTT; CDR3aa: CASSLKSSSGSTDMQYF; v_gene: TRBV7-2; abundance: .; len: 17; j_gene: TRBJ2-3; d_gene: TRBD2
CDR3nt: TGTGCCAGCAGCTGGGGGGACAGGGGGGACCAAGAAGCTTTCTTT; CDR3aa: CASSWGDRGDQEAFF; v_gene: TRBV7-2; abundance: many; len: 15; j_gene: TRBJ1-1; d_gene: TRBD1
CDR3nt: TGTGCCAGCAGTCTTAGGGGGCAAACTGAAGCTTTCTTT; CDR3aa: CASSLRGQTEAFF; v_gene: TRBV6-6; abundance: .; len: 13; j_gene: TRBJ1-1; d_gene: TRBD1
CDR3nt: TGCGCCAGCAGTCGGAGGACAGTGCCCACCTACGAGCAGTACTTC; CDR3aa: CASSRRTVPTYEQYF; v_gene: TRBV5-1; abundance: many; len: 15; j_gene: TRBJ2-7; d_gene: .
CDR3nt: TGTGCCAGCAGTTACTCTCAGGGCGCAGATACGCAGTATTTT; CDR3aa: CASSYSQGADTQYF; v_gene: TRBV6-5; abundance: once; len: 14; j_gene: TRBJ2-3; d_gene: .
CDR3nt: TGTGCCAGCAGTTCGGCAGGGTACGGCAATCAGCCTCAGCATTTT; CDR3aa: CASSSAGYGNQPQHF; v_gene: TRBV6-2/TRBV6-3; abundance: .; len: 15; j_gene: TRBJ1-5; d_gene: .
CDR3nt: TGTGCCAGCAGTTTAAATCGGGTCCTCATTAACACTGAAGCTTTCTTT; CDR3aa: CASSLNRVLINTEAFF; v_gene: TRBV27; abundance: .; len: 16; j_gene: TRBJ1-1; d_gene: .
CDR3nt: TGCGCCAGCAGCTCTCTAGCGGGGGAGTCCTACGAGCAGTACTTC; CDR3aa: CASSSLAGESYEQYF; v_gene: TRBV4-1; abundance: many; len: 15; j_gene: TRBJ2-7; d_gene: TRBD2
CDR3nt: TGTGCCAGCAGCTCCGGGGGGGCGGAGGAGCAGTACTTC; CDR3aa: CASSSGGAEEQYF; v_gene: TRBV7-2; abundance: many; len: 13; j_gene: TRBJ2-7; d_gene: TRBD2
CDR3nt: TGTGCCAGCAGTGATGGTCATGGCTACACCTTC; CDR3aa: CASSDGHGYTF; v_gene: TRBV2; abundance: .; len: 11; j_gene: TRBJ1-2; d_gene: .
CDR3nt: TGTGCCGGCAGTTTTCTCAAGGCTTCTGGGGCCAACGTCCTGACTTTC; CDR3aa: CAGSFLKASGANVLTF; v_gene: TRBV28; abundance: .; len: 16; j_gene: TRBJ2-6; d_gene: .
CDR3nt: TGTGCCAGCAGTTTACGGACTAGCAGATACAATGAGCAGTGCTTC; CDR3aa: CASSLRTSRYNEQCF; v_gene: TRBV28; abundance: .; len: 15; j_gene: TRBJ2-1; d_gene: TRBD2
CDR3nt: TGTGCCAGCCACCCCATAACTAGCGGGGGGGCGAATACGCGGTATTTT; CDR3aa: CASHPITSGGANTRYF; v_gene: TRBV28; abundance: .; len: 16; j_gene: TRBJ2-3; d_gene: TRBD2
CDR3nt: TGTGCCAGCAGCCAGGCGAGTAGGGATGGCTACACCTTC; CDR3aa: CASSQASRDGYTF; v_gene: TRBV3-1; abundance: .; len: 13; j_gene: TRBJ1-2; d_gene: .
CDR3nt: TGCGCCAGCAGCGTATCACATAGCAATCAGCCCCAGCATTTT; CDR3aa: CASSVSHSNQPQHF; v_gene: TRBV5-1; abundance: .; len: 14; j_gene: TRBJ1-5; d_gene: .
CDR3nt: TGTGCCTGGAGTGACGGGGGCAGCCAAGAGACCCAGTACTTC; CDR3aa: CAWSDGGSQETQYF; v_gene: TRBV30; abundance: many; len: 14; j_gene: TRBJ2-5; d_gene: .
CDR3nt: TGTGCCAGCAGCCCGCTGGGGGCCCAGCATTTT; CDR3aa: CASSPLGAQHF; v_gene: TRBV5-8; abundance: .; len: 11; j_gene: TRBJ1-5; d_gene: .
CDR3nt: TGTGCCAGTAGGAAAGCAGGGGGGAATGAGCAGTTCTTC; CDR3aa: CASRKAGGNEQFF; v_gene: TRBV19; abundance: .; len: 13; j_gene: TRBJ2-1; d_gene: .
CDR3nt: TGTGCCAGCAGTTCAGGACTAGCGGGGATAAATGAGCAGTTCTTC; CDR3aa: CASSSGLAGINEQFF; v_gene: TRBV2; abundance: .; len: 15; j_gene: TRBJ2-1; d_gene: TRBD2
CDR3nt: TGCGCCAGCAGCTTGGATGGGACTGGGGATGATACGCAGTATTTT; CDR3aa: CASSLDGTGDDTQYF; v_gene: TRBV5-1; abundance: .; len: 15; j_gene: TRBJ2-3; d_gene: .
CDR3nt: TGCAGTGCTAGAGAAGGGGGGAGGGACTACGAGCAGTACTTC; CDR3aa: CSAREGGRDYEQYF; v_gene: TRBV20-1; abundance: many; len: 14; j_gene: TRBJ2-7; d_gene: .
CDR3nt: TGTGCCAGCAGACCGTCACAGGGGTACGATTCACCCCTCCACTTT; CDR3aa: CASRPSQGYDSPLHF; v_gene: TRBV6-5; abundance: once; len: 15; j_gene: TRBJ1-6; d_gene: TRBD1
CDR3nt: TGTGCCAGCAAAACCCCTGATAGGAGCTACAATGAGCAGTTCTTC; CDR3aa: CASKTPDRSYNEQFF; v_gene: TRBV27; abundance: .; len: 15; j_gene: TRBJ2-1; d_gene: .